Here is one T cell receptor beta chain with its context. The source of the sample is a study of blood T cells in healthy people across ages. A second PCR of roughly 7 to 11 cycles used a sample-barcoded 5' primer and a J-beta primer mix. A single record per CDR3 protein comes from TCRdb applying MiXCR to the 5' RACE reads. The profile shows around 900,000 distinct CDR3 sequences, approximately 50% of them singletons. This CDR3 contains 16 residues. Germline V gives CDR1 KGHSH, CDR2 LQKENI. V lost 3 bases, J lost 0 bases, and 7 bases stayed unmatched. The specimen was blood. The rearrangement links TRBV18 to TRBJ1-2, with 7 positions matching TRBD1. The receptor was isolated from an older woman in good health. CDR3 sequence reads: CASSPGTGTANYGYTF. The DNA for the CDR3 is TGTGCCAGCTCACCTGGAACCGGGACAGCTAACTATGGCTACACCTTC.